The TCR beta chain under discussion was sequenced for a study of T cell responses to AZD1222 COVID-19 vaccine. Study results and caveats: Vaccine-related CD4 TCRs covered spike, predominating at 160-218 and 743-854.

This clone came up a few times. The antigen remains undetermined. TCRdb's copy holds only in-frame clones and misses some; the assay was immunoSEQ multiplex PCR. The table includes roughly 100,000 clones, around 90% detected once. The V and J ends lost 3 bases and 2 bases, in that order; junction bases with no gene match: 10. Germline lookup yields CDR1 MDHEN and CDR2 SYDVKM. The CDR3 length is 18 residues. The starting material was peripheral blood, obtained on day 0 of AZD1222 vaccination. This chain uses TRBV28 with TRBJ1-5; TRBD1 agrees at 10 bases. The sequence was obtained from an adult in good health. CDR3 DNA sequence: TGTGCCAGCAGTTTCCCTCTTGGACAGGGGGTCGGCAATCAGCCCCAGCATTTT. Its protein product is CASSFPLGQGVGNQPQHF.